This T cell receptor beta chain was identified during a study of T-cell reconstitution after alpha-beta-depleted transplantation in children. The CDR3 contains 11 residues. Trimming stripped 5 bases from V and 5 bases from J, with 3 bases between. In this sample, this clonotype turned up many times. Preparation of the TCRbeta library involved a method that used unique molecular identifiers. TCRdb passed the PCR reads through MiXCR, listing each CDR3 protein once. There are about 230,000 distinct CDR3 sequences in the sample; more than 10% occur only once, and over 2.5% lies in the top ten. The clonotype comes from a human donor who donated a stem cell graft to a child with acute lymphoblastic leukemia. The material sequenced was PBMCs from the stem cell graft donor, taken from the stem cell graft. V is TRBV12-3 or TRBV12-4 and J is TRBJ2-2, with D unresolved. This CDR3 is CASSHTGELFF. CDR3 DNA sequence: TGTGCCAGCAGTCATACCGGGGAGCTGTTTTTT.